This T cell receptor (beta chain) was recorded in a study of blood T cell repertoires in COVID-19. Looking at the study overall: Samples representing acute and convalescent COVID-19 were sourced from the United States, Italy and Spain.

Assay: immunoSEQ multiplex PCR; the TCRdb copy retains only in-frame clones and omits some. The table records around 700,000 clones, just under 90% of them present only once. The CDR3 totals 14 residues. V dropped 4 bases and J dropped 0 bases, with 7 bases sitting between them. CDR1 SEHNR and CDR2 FQNEAQ come from the germline V gene (reference sequence). Sample: peripheral blood. This sequence was found in a woman aged 18-29 years with acute or convalescent COVID-19. The gene calls are TRBV7-9 and TRBJ1-5; TRBD1 is a possible D gene (5 bases). As DNA, the CDR3 is TGTGCCAGCAGCTCAGGGTATAGCAATCAGCCCCAGCATTTT. Amino acids: CASSSGYSNQPQHF.